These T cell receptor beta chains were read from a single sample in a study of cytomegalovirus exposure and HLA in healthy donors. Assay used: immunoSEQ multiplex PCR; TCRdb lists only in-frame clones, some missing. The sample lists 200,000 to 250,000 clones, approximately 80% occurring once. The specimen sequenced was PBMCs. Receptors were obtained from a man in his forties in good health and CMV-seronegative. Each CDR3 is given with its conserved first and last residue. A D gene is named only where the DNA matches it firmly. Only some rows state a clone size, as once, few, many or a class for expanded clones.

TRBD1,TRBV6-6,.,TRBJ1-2,CASSYGTGSVDGYTF,TGTGCCAGCAGTTACGGGACAGGGAGTGTGGATGGCTACACCTTC
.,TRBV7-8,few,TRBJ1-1,CASSARGGLNTEAFF,TGTGCCAGCAGCGCTAGGGGGGGACTGAACACTGAAGCTTTCTTT
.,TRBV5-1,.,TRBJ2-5,CASSPGLRETQYF,TGCGCCAGCAGCCCGGGACTCCGAGAGACCCAGTACTTC
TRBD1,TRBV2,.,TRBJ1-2,CASRYDRGDGYTF,TGTGCCAGCAGATATGACAGGGGGGATGGCTACACCTTC
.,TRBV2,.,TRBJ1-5,CASSEAYSNQPQHF,TGTGCCAGCAGTGAGGCATATAGCAATCAGCCCCAGCATTTT
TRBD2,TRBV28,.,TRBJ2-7,CASNGRSSYEQYF,TGTGCCAGCAACGGGAGGAGCTCCTACGAGCAGTACTTC
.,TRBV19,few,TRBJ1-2,CASRSGNYGYTF,TGTGCCAGTAGGTCAGGGAACTATGGCTACACCTTC
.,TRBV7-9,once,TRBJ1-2,CASSFTQNYGYTF,TGTGCCAGCAGCTTTACACAGAACTATGGCTACACCTTC
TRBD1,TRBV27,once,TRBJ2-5,CASSGQGSGETQYF,TGTGCCAGCAGTGGACAGGGTTCTGGGGAGACCCAGTACTTC
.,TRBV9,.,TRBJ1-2,CASSGIREGNYGYTF,TGTGCCAGCAGCGGGATCAGGGAGGGTAACTATGGCTACACCTTC
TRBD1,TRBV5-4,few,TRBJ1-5,CASSAFGQGNQPQHF,TGTGCCAGCAGCGCCTTCGGACAGGGAAATCAGCCCCAGCATTTT
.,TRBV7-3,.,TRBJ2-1,CASSVASSNYNEQFF,TGTGCCAGCAGCGTCGCCAGTTCGAACTACAATGAGCAGTTCTTC
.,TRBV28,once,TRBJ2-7,CASSVPGPHEQYF,TGTGCCAGCTCGGTCCCAGGCCCCCACGAGCAGTACTTC
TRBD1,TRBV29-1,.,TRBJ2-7,CSAAPGTGYEQYF,TGCAGCGCAGCCCCCGGGACAGGGTACGAGCAGTACTTC
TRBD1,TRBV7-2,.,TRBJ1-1,CASSWPGQGPEAFF,TGTGCCAGCAGCTGGCCGGGACAGGGTCCTGAAGCTTTCTTT
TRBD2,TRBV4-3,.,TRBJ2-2,CASSQGRSSGRAFNTGELFF,TGCGCCAGCAGCCAAGGCCGCTCTAGCGGGAGAGCCTTTAACACCGGGGAGCTGTTTTTT
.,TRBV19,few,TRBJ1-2,CASSTAGASVYGYTF,TGTGCCAGTAGTACCGCAGGGGCATCAGTATATGGCTACACCTTC
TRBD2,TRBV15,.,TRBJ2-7,CATSRVLAGHEQYF,TGTGCCACCAGCAGAGTACTAGCGGGGCACGAGCAGTACTTC
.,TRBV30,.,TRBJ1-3,CAWSLYSGNTIYF,TGTGCCTGGAGTCTCTACTCTGGAAACACCATATATTTT
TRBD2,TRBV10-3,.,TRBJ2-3,CAISESRGLASSDTQYF,TGTGCCATCAGTGAGTCAAGGGGACTAGCCTCATCAGATACGCAGTATTTT
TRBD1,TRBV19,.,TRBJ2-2,CASSIGQGAGELFF,TGTGCCAGTAGTATCGGGCAGGGGGCCGGGGAGCTGTTTTTT
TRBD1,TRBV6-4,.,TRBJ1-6,CASSARDRVSPLHF,TGTGCCAGCAGTGCCCGGGACAGGGTCTCACCCCTCCACTTT
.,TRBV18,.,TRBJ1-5,CASSPPLGGNQPQHF,TGTGCCAGCTCACCACCTTTGGGGGGAAATCAGCCCCAGCATTTT
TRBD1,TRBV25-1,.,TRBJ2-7,CASSERTGGSYEQYF,TGTGCCAGCAGTGAACGGACAGGGGGCTCCTACGAGCAGTACTTC
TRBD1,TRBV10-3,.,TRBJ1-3,CAIRPASGTETFSGNTIYF,TGTGCCATCAGACCCGCCTCCGGGACAGAAACGTTCTCTGGAAACACCATATATTTT
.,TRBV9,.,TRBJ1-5,CASSVGGGDNQPQHF,TGTGCCAGCAGCGTAGGGGGAGGGGACAATCAGCCCCAGCATTTT
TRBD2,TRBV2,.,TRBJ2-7,CASSDASRGVPYEQYF,TGTGCCAGCAGTGACGCCTCGCGGGGGGTCCCCTACGAGCAGTACTTC
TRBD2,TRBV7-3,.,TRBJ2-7,CASSLHSGGFSYEQYF,TGTGCCAGCAGCTTACACAGCGGGGGCTTCTCCTACGAGCAGTACTTC
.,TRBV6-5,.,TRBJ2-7,CASSTTSFYEQYF,TGTGCCAGCAGTACGACAAGTTTCTACGAGCAGTACTTC
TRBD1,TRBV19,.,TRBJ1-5,CASRMRGQGNNQPQHF,TGTGCCAGTAGGATGAGGGGACAGGGGAATAATCAGCCCCAGCATTTT